Listed here is a single T cell receptor beta chain. The data were obtained in a study of blood T cell repertoires in COVID-19. Study in general: COVID-19 samples, acute and convalescent, were from the United States, Italy and Spain. T cells, B-cell-depleted T cells, or PBMCs supplied cDNA or gDNA.

Germline loops: CDR1 MNHEY, CDR2 SVGEGT. The V end lost 6 bases, the J end lost 0 bases, and 5 bases lay between the germline ends. The CDR3 totals 12 residues. Libraries were prepared by immunoSEQ multiplex PCR; TCRdb keeps only in-frame clonotypes and omits some of them. The sample records hundreds of thousands of clones, about 87% being singletons. This clonotype was sampled from a woman aged 50 to 65 who had recovered from COVID-19. The sample taken for sequencing was peripheral blood. The chain has TRBV6-2 or TRBV6-3 and TRBJ1-1; D is unclear. In nucleotides, the CDR3 is TGTGCCAGCAGCGAGGTGAACACTGAAGCTTTCTTT. It encodes CASSEVNTEAFF.